A selection of T cell receptor beta chains follows, all from one sample in a study of cytomegalovirus exposure and HLA in healthy donors. Produced via immunoSEQ multiplex PCR; TCRdb's table is partial and in-frame only. Of 250,000 to 300,000 clones listed, around 90% are singletons. Sequences were obtained from PBMCs. Source of these receptors: a girl aged 2 to 10 in good health and CMV-seronegative. CDR3s include the opening cysteine and the closing phenylalanine or tryptophan. D genes are given only for firm matches.

V gene	D gene	J gene	CDR3 protein	CDR3 DNA
TRBV6-5	TRBD1	TRBJ1-2	CASRRQGGRGGYTF	TGTGCCAGCAGACGACAGGGAGGAAGGGGTGGCTACACCTTC
TRBV5-1	NA	TRBJ2-7	CASSLGLVSRNHEQYF	TGCGCCAGCAGCTTGGGTCTGGTCAGCAGGAACCACGAGCAGTACTTC
TRBV6-1	TRBD1	TRBJ1-2	CASSEEGRGRFIYGYTF	TGTGCCAGCAGTGAAGAGGGCAGGGGGCGGTTTATCTATGGCTACACCTTC
TRBV4-2	NA	TRBJ2-6	CASSQETGSSSGANVLTF	TGTGCCAGCAGCCAAGAAACCGGGTCGAGCTCTGGGGCCAACGTCCTGACTTTC
TRBV5-4	NA	TRBJ2-1	CASSSAGTPSYNEQFF	TGTGCCAGCAGCTCCGCCGGGACACCTTCCTACAATGAGCAGTTCTTC
TRBV15	TRBD2	TRBJ2-1	CATSRDISGGASSSYNEQFF	TGTGCCACCAGCAGAGATATTAGCGGGGGGGCCTCCAGCTCCTACAATGAGCAGTTCTTC
TRBV5-4	TRBD2	TRBJ2-7	CASSPGGRGGYEQYF	TGTGCCAGCAGCCCGGGGGGGCGGGGGGGCTACGAGCAGTACTTC
TRBV4-1	NA	TRBJ2-2	CASSQGFSDTGELFF	TGCGCCAGCAGCCAAGGATTCAGCGACACCGGGGAGCTGTTTTTT
TRBV30	TRBD2	TRBJ2-5	CAWSWGMAGGQETQYF	TGTGCCTGGAGTTGGGGTATGGCGGGGGGCCAAGAGACCCAGTACTTC
TRBV11-3	TRBD2	TRBJ2-5	CASSHRLAGEETQYF	TGTGCCAGCAGCCACCGACTAGCGGGGGAGGAGACCCAGTACTTC
TRBV19	NA	TRBJ1-2	CASSLLGQGNGYTF	TGTGCCAGTAGTTTGCTGGGTCAGGGGAATGGCTACACCTTC
TRBV10-1	NA	TRBJ2-3	CASSEARADTQYF	TGCGCCAGCAGTGAAGCCAGGGCAGATACGCAGTATTTT